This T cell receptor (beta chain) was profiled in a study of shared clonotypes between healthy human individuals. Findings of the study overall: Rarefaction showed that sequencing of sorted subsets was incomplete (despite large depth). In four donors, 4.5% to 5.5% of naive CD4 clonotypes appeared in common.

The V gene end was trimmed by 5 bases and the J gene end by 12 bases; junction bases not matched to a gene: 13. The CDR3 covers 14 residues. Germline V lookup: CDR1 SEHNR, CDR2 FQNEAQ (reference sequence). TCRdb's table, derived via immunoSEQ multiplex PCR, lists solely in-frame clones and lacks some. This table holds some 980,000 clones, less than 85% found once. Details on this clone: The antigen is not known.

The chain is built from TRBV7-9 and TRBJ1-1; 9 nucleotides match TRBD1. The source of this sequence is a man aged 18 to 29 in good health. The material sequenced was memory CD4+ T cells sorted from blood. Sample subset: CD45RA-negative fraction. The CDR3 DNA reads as TGTGCCAGCAGCAGAGGCCAGGGACAGGGTGGTACTTTCTTT. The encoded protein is CASSRGQGQGGTFF.